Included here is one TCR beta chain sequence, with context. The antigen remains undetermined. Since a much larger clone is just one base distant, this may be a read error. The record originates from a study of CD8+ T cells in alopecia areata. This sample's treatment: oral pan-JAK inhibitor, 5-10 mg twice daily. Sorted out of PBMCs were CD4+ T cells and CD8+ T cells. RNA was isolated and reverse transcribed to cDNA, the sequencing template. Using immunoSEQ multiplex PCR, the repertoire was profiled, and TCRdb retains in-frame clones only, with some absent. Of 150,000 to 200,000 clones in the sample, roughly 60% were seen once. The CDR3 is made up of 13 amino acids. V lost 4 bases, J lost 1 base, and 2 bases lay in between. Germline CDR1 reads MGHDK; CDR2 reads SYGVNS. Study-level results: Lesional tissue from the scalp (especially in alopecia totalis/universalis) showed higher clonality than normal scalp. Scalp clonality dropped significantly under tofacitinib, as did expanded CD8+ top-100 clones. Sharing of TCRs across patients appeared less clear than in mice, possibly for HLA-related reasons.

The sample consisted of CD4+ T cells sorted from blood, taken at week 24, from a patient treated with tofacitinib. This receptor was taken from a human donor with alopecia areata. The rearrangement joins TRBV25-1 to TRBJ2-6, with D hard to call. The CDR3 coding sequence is TGTGCCAGCAGTGGGTCTGGGGCCAACGTCCTGACTTTC. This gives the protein CASSGSGANVLTF. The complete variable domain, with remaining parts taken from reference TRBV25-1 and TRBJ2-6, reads EADIYQTPRYLVIGTGKKITLECSQTMGHDKMYWYQQDPGMELHLIHYSYGVNSTEKGDLSSESTVSRIRTEHFPLTLESARPSHTSQYLCASSGSGANVLTFGAGSRLTVL.